This T cell receptor beta chain was sequenced in a study of shared clonotypes between healthy human individuals. Overall study results and limits: It was observed that roughly 5% of naive CD4 clonotypes were shared across a few donors.

Notes on this clone: The antigen is undetermined. Other DNA sequences of this sample code for an identical CDR3.

The method was immunoSEQ multiplex PCR; TCRdb's version includes in-frame clones alone and lacks a portion of them. This sample has 2,500,000 or so clones, with around nine tenths found just once. J lost 6 bases, V lost 0 bases, and 0 bases had no gene match. CDR3 size: 14 residues. Germline V gene sequence: CDR1 SGHDT, CDR2 YYEEEE. The sequence was obtained from a man aged 18 to 35 in good health. The sequenced sample consisted of naive CD4+ T cells sorted from blood. Subset indicated: CD45RA+ positively selected. This sequence joins TRBV5-6 and TRBJ1-6; the match to TRBD1 covers 7 bases. CDR3: CASSLGQGNSPLHF. CDR3 DNA sequence: TGTGCCAGCAGCTTGGGACAGGGTAATTCACCCCTCCACTTT.